This T cell receptor beta chain was captured by sequencing in a study of shared clonotypes between healthy human individuals. Findings and caveats of the study: For naive CD4 cells, roughly 4.6% of clonotypes were shared across a few donors.

With regard to this clone: Its target is not known.

Over several immunoSEQ plates, each subset's genomic DNA was distributed in even portions. The protocol was immunoSEQ multiplex PCR, while the TCRdb copy is restricted to in-frame clones and leaves out a portion. The data contain about 2 million clones, approximately 95% of them singletons. The naive CD8 fraction comprised CD45RO-negative cells positively selected for CCR7 and excluded terminally differentiated effector memory CD45RA+ cells. This clonotype originated in a man aged 18 to 30 in good health. The source material was naive CD8+ T cells sorted from blood.

In DNA, the CDR3 is TGTGCCAGCAGCGTTTCTGGGTACCTCCCTCATGAGCAGTTCTTC. Its translation is CASSVSGYLPHEQFF. The chain employs TRBV9 and TRBJ2-1; no reliable D call. Trimming shortened V by 2 bases and J by 8 bases, and 17 bases separated the two germline ends. Germline V gene lookup returns CDR1 SGDLS and CDR2 YYNGEE. There are 15 residues in the CDR3.